Below, one T cell receptor (beta chain) is given with its context. Its specificity is unknown. The data are from a study of T cell responses to AZD1222 COVID-19 vaccine. Study outcomes and limitations: Only after the peak T cell response were repertoires sampled. Researchers report vaccine-associated CD4 TCRs spanning spike, with dominance at 160-218 and 743-854.

Sequencing used immunoSEQ multiplex PCR; TCRdb keeps in-frame clones, though not all of them. The sample shows over 110,000 clones, about 90% of them seen only once. The germline V and J ends were trimmed by 3 bases and 5 bases, with 13 bases remaining between them. Looked up from germline, CDR1 is LNHDA and CDR2 is SQIVND (reference sequence). The CDR3 spans 15 residues. The V and J genes are TRBV19 and TRBJ2-2, with D possibly TRBD1 on 5 matching bases. Sequencing was performed on peripheral blood, taken 28 days after the second AZD1222 dose. The clonotype was recovered from an adult who received the AZD1222 COVID-19 vaccine. The CDR3, as DNA: TGTGCCAGTAGTATCCAGAGACAGAATACCGGGGAGCTGTTTTTT. This gives the protein CASSIQRQNTGELFF.